Described below is a single TCR beta chain sequence and its context. What it binds is unknown. These data are taken from a study of T cells after yellow fever vaccination. About the study: It was SMART-Seq v4 Ultra Low Input that prepared the fractions with low cell numbers.

The CDR3 length is 15 residues. Trimming at V came to 3 bases and at J to 7 bases, leaving 9 bases not matched to a gene. Germline CDR1 LNHDA, CDR2 SQIVND (reference sequence). Overall study findings and caveats: The booster response re-showed most primary clones: over 95% CD4, more than 80% CD8.

5'RACE template switching produced TCR cDNA carrying a universal primer site and UMIs. TCRdb recomputed calls from the 5' RACE reads with MiXCR, one row per CDR3 protein. The sample has under 550,000 distinct CDR3 sequences, 21% seen once. The material sequenced was PBMCs, taken 21 days after the first yellow fever vaccination. The source is a man aged 18 to 35 who received the YFV17D yellow fever vaccine. The V call is TRBV19, the J call TRBJ2-1, with 7 bases aligning to TRBD1. CDR3 sequence (DNA): TGTGCCAGTAGTATTCAAGGAGACAGGGCTAATGAGCAGTTCTTC. Amino acids: CASSIQGDRANEQFF.